Here is one T cell receptor (beta chain) with its context. The antigen remains undetermined. With a much larger clone just one base away, this may be a read error. This CDR3 comprises 12 residues. Germline CDR1 and CDR2: GTSNPN and SVGIG (reference sequence). This entry is derived from a study of CD8+CD57+ T cells in acquired aplastic anemia. Study-wide background: The study obtained an average of about 3.4 ug of DNA from sorted CD4+ and CD8+ cells.

Study-level results: In CD8+ cells, Simpson's diversity showed no significant difference between patients and controls.

Genomic DNA provided the template from which TCR beta VDJ and CDR3 profiles were obtained. One entry per CDR3 protein, called by TCRdb with MiXCR from the reads. The profile shows about 420,000 distinct CDR3 sequences, around 72% of them singletons. Material for sequencing was sorted CD4+, CD8+, or CD8+CD57+ T cells (not recorded which) from PBMCs. The source of this sequence is a human donor in good health, serving as a control. The chain links TRBV30 to TRBJ1-4; D uncertain. Here the CDR3 reads CAWAPAHENLFF. CDR3 coding DNA: TGTGCCTGGGCCCCAGCTCATGAAAACCTGTTTTTT.